The following is a TCR beta chain sequence with its context. Assay used: immunoSEQ multiplex PCR; TCRdb lists only in-frame clones, some missing. The sample has about 78,000 clones, just under 85% seen once; the top ten hold about 17%. This sample is part of a study of identifying expanded T cells in peripheral blood. The germline CDR1 and CDR2 sequences are MGHDK and SYGVNS. The CDR3 runs to 15 residues. The V and J ends lost 8 bases and 3 bases respectively, with 17 bases between them. The sequence was collected from a person aged 18 to 75 in good health. The chain links TRBV25-1 to TRBJ2-1, with D maybe TRBD1 (6 bases). The specimen was blood. CDR3 sequence reads: CASPEVGQIYNEQFF. CDR3 in DNA: TGTGCCAGCCCCGAAGTAGGACAGATCTACAATGAGCAGTTCTTC.